Shown below are 30 T cell receptor beta chains from a single sample sequenced in a study of T-cell reconstitution after alpha-beta-depleted transplantation in children. A TCRbeta library incorporating unique molecular identifiers was prepared. TCRdb ran MiXCR on the PCR reads and lists one entry per CDR3 protein. The sample comprises about 420,000 distinct CDR3 sequences, 16% of which are singletons, and just under 30% rests with the top ten. The sequencing used PBMCs, mostly from graft donor cells, collected 360 days after TCRalphabeta/CD19-depleted stem cell transplant. The receptors here all came from a boy younger than two who had a stem cell transplant for Wiskott-Aldrich syndrome, so the T cells may come from the graft donor.

This rearrangement joins TRBV27 to TRBJ1-5, with unresolved D. In germline, CDR1 is MNHEY, CDR2 SMNVEV (reference sequence). The CDR3 spans 13 residues. V gave up 4 bases and J gave up 3 bases, with 7 bases separating them. The CDR3 spells CASSWSANQPQHF. The CDR3 nucleotides are TGTGCCAGCAGTTGGTCGGCCAATCAGCCCCAGCATTTT.

This chain's CDR3 is CSARGAGDVETQYF. Here the CDR3 DNA reads TGCAGTGCTAGAGGGGCGGGAGATGTAGAGACCCAGTACTTC. The V gene is TRBV20-1, the J gene TRBJ2-5; 7 nucleotides match TRBD2. The CDR3 runs to 14 residues. With 1 base clipped from V and 4 bases from J, the junction kept 6 bases outside the gene matches. CDR1 is DFQATT, CDR2 SNEGSKA, per germline (reference sequence).

Only a few counts were recorded for this clonotype. The chain joins TRBV24-1 to TRBJ2-1, with D perhaps TRBD2 (5 bases). This CDR3 has 14 residues. Trimming shortened V by 3 bases and J by 4 bases, and 9 bases separated the two germline ends. CDR1 KGHDR and CDR2 SFDVKD come from the germline V gene. The CDR3 loop reads CATSDSQRYNEQFF. For the CDR3, the DNA is TGTGCCACCAGTGATAGTCAGCGGTACAATGAGCAGTTCTTC.

The CDR3 bases are TGTGCCAGCAGCTTAGGACAGGTCAGTCCCTACGAGCAGTACTTC. Amino acid sequence: CASSLGQVSPYEQYF. V and J are TRBV7-6 and TRBJ2-7; TRBD1 is a possible D gene (6 bases). The V gene's germline CDR1 is SGHVS and CDR2 FNYEAQ. Trimming took off 1 base at V and 2 bases at J, with 12 bases between the two ends. The CDR3 consists of 15 residues. Drawing the rest from reference TRBV7-6 and TRBJ2-7, the complete variable domain is GAGVSQSPRYKVTKRGQDVALRCDPISGHVSLYWYRQALGQGPEFLTYFNYEAQQDKSGLPNDRFSAERPEGSISTLTIQRTEQRDSAMYRCASSLGQVSPYEQYFGPGTRLTVT.

This clonotype was seen many times. This chain joins TRBV15 and TRBJ2-7; a weak D match, TRBD1 (6 bases). The CDR3 sequence is 16 residues long. From germline, CDR1 is LNHNV and CDR2 YYDKDF (reference sequence). The V end lost 1 base, the J end lost 0 bases, and 13 bases lay between the germline ends. In nucleotides, the CDR3 is TGTGCCACCAGCAGAGTCCAGGGGATGGGCTCCTACGAGCAGTACTTC. Amino acid sequence: CATSRVQGMGSYEQYF.

The chain carries TRBV7-6 and TRBJ2-5; 9 bases line up with TRBD1. The V and J ends lost 5 bases and 5 bases, in that order; junction bases with no gene match: 6. This CDR3 is built from 14 residues. The germline CDR1 and CDR2 sequences are SGHVS and FNYEAQ. The CDR3 loop reads CASSLGTGMETQYF. In DNA, the CDR3 is TGTGCCAGCAGCCTAGGGACAGGGATGGAGACCCAGTACTTC.

The chain couples TRBV7-2 to TRBJ2-4, with TRBD1 as a possible D gene (5 bases). V lost 2 bases to trimming and J lost 8 bases, with 10 bases between them. The CDR3 totals 13 residues. From germline, CDR1 is SGHTA and CDR2 FQGNSA. The CDR3 DNA reads as TGTGCCAGCAGCTTACAAGGGGCATACATTCAGTACTTC. It translates to CASSLQGAYIQYF.

This clonotype was detected ten times or more. V gene TRBV24-1 combines with J gene TRBJ2-1; no reliable D call. V was trimmed by 11 bases and J by 6 bases, leaving 10 bases between them. The CDR3 consists of 11 residues. CDR1 is KGHDR, CDR2 SFDVKD, per germline. The CDR3 sequence: CASEDGNEQFF. CDR3 sequence (DNA): TGTGCCAGCGAGGACGGCAATGAGCAGTTCTTC.

This clonotype came up a few times. The V call is TRBV5-1, the J call TRBJ2-1, with D possibly being TRBD1 (5 bases). V was pared by 2 bases and J by 0 bases, with 12 bases between. From germline, CDR1 is SGHRS and CDR2 YFSETQ. The length of the CDR3 is 16 residues. The CDR3 DNA follows: TGCGCCAGCAGCTTTCCTGGGGCGAGCTCCTACAATGAGCAGTTCTTC. Its protein product is CASSFPGASSYNEQFF.

The chain has TRBV9 and TRBJ2-2, with TRBD2 matching 11 bases. Germline CDR1 reads SGDLS; CDR2 reads YYNGEE. This CDR3 has 18 residues. The J segment lost 6 bases and the V segment lost 1 base, leaving 11 bases of the junction unmatched. The CDR3 DNA sequence: TGTGCCAGCAGCGTAAGTCAAACCGGGACTAGCGGTCCCGGGGAGCTGTTTTTT. Protein: CASSVSQTGTSGPGELFF.

This clonotype was seen only a few times. V and J are TRBV12-3 or TRBV12-4 and TRBJ2-1; D unresolved. The CDR3 length is 12 residues. Trimming left V 8 bases short and J 3 bases short, with 8 bases between. The CDR3 nucleotides are TGTGCCAGCGGAAAGATCTACAATGAGCAGTTCTTC. Translated, it gives CASGKIYNEQFF.

This clonotype was observed a handful of times. The chain combines TRBV2 with TRBJ2-3; D remains unclear. The germline gives CDR1 SNHLY, CDR2 FYNNEI. Trimming pared 6 bases from V and 2 bases from J, leaving 12 bases between. This CDR3 is built from 14 residues. CDR3: CASRQQRHTDTQYF. Written as DNA, the CDR3 is TGTGCCAGCAGACAGCAACGACACACAGATACGCAGTATTTT. Complete variable domain (other parts from reference TRBV2 and TRBJ2-3): EPEVTQTPSHQVTQMGQEVILRCVPISNHLYFYWYRQILGQKVEFLVSFYNNEISEKSEIFDDQFSVERPDGSNFTLKIRSTKLEDSAMYFCASRQQRHTDTQYFGPGTRLTVL.

The chain joins TRBV11-3 to TRBJ2-7; the D gene is possibly TRBD1 (6 bases). V lost 4 bases to trimming and J lost 5 bases, with 9 bases between them. The CDR3 has 12 residues. Germline V CDR1 and CDR2: SGHNT, YENEEA. CDR3 residues: CASSWTVNEQYF. The CDR3 nucleotides read TGTGCCAGCAGCTGGACAGTCAACGAGCAGTACTTC.

This clonotype was seen more than once but under ten times. The J gene is TRBJ2-7, the V gene TRBV25-1; unclear D gene. Germline V gives CDR1 MGHDK, CDR2 SYGVNS. Trimming stripped 1 base from V and 3 bases from J, with 1 base between. The CDR3 is 11 amino acids. This CDR3 is CASSEFYEQYF. Here the CDR3 DNA reads TGTGCCAGCAGTGAATTCTACGAGCAGTACTTC.

This clonotype was observed once. The chain joins TRBV5-1 to TRBJ1-2; the match to TRBD1 covers 9 bases. The CDR3 sequence is 14 residues long. Germline trimming cut 4 bases from V and 6 bases from J; bases unmatched to any gene: 7. Germline V lookup: CDR1 SGHRS, CDR2 YFSETQ. In DNA, the CDR3 is TGCGCCAGCAGCCGTCTCGGACAGGGGAATGGCTACACCTTC. Its protein product is CASSRLGQGNGYTF.

This clonotype showed up just a few times. The genes are TRBV28 and TRBJ1-5, with 9 bases lining up with TRBD1. J lost 9 bases, V lost 6 bases, and 6 bases had no gene match. The CDR3 runs 13 residues. Germline CDR1 is MDHEN and CDR2 is SYDVKM. CDR3 protein: CASSPGQGGPQHF. DNA for the CDR3: TGTGCCAGCAGCCCGGGACAGGGAGGGCCCCAGCATTTT.

The genes are TRBV5-1 and TRBJ1-6; TRBD1 might be the D (6 bases). The V end was cut by 0 bases, the J end by 3 bases, with 16 bases between. The CDR3 is 18 residues long. The germline CDR1 and CDR2 sequences are SGHRS and YFSETQ. CDR3 sequence: CASSLAVTGNGYNSPLHF. The CDR3 coding sequence is TGCGCCAGCAGCTTGGCAGTGACAGGCAACGGCTATAATTCACCCCTCCACTTT.

V usage is TRBV7-8 and J usage is TRBJ2-2, with D possibly being TRBD1 or TRBD2 (5 bases each). In germline, CDR1 is SGHVS, CDR2 FQNEAQ. The CDR3 has 13 amino acids. V was pared by 5 bases and J by 7 bases, with 11 bases between. DNA of the CDR3: TGTGCCAGCAGCCGGGGCCTAGGCGGGGAGCTGTTTTTT. It specifies CASSRGLGGELFF.

This clonotype was found a few times. This rearrangement joins TRBV7-9 to TRBJ2-3, with D possibly being TRBD1 or TRBD2 (5 bases each). The CDR3 is 12 residues long. Germline lookup yields CDR1 SEHNR and CDR2 FQNEAQ (reference sequence). The germline V and J ends were trimmed by 6 bases and 6 bases, with 10 bases remaining between them. DNA for the CDR3: TGTGCCAGCAGAGGGACGAGGGATACGCAGTATTTT. Amino acids: CASRGTRDTQYF.

Only a few counts were recorded for this clonotype. The genes are TRBV28 and TRBJ1-4, with TRBD1 matching 9 bases. This CDR3 has 14 amino acids. Germline trimming cut 5 bases from V and 11 bases from J; bases unmatched to any gene: 9. Per germline, CDR1 MDHEN and CDR2 SYDVKM. The CDR3: CASSLQGAPSKLFF. CDR3 coding DNA: TGTGCCAGCAGTCTACAGGGGGCCCCCTCCAAACTGTTTTTT.

Many counts were recorded for this clonotype. V is TRBV2 and J is TRBJ2-7; 8 bases map to TRBD1. V shed 4 bases and J 3 bases; nucleotides not matched to a gene: 14. In germline, CDR1 is SNHLY, CDR2 FYNNEI. The CDR3 loop spans 17 amino acids. The CDR3 sequence: CASSVDRGQAHNYEQYF. The CDR3 DNA reads as TGTGCCAGCAGTGTCGACAGGGGACAGGCTCATAACTACGAGCAGTACTTC.

This clonotype has only a few counts. The rearrangement uses TRBV10-3 and TRBJ2-3, with D unclear. The CDR3 contains 12 residues. Germline CDR1 and CDR2: ENHRY and SYGVKD. V was trimmed by 4 bases and J by 3 bases, leaving 5 bases between them. The CDR3 protein is CAISANTDTQYF. As DNA, the CDR3 is TGTGCCATCAGTGCAAATACAGATACGCAGTATTTT.

This clonotype occurred a few times. The chain couples TRBV5-6 to TRBJ1-1; 7 bases map to TRBD1. The CDR3 is 18 amino acids. Germline V CDR1 and CDR2: SGHDT, YYEEEE. V was pared by 2 bases and J by 0 bases, with 13 bases of the junction left unmatched. CDR3 residues: CASSFPLTGFGMNTEAFF. The CDR3 region has the DNA TGTGCCAGCAGCTTCCCTTTGACAGGGTTCGGAATGAACACTGAAGCTTTCTTT. Full variable domain (rest looked up from reference TRBV5-6 and TRBJ1-1): DAGVTQSPTHLIKTRGQQVTLRCSPKSGHDTVSWYQQALGQGPQFIFQYYEEEERQRGNFPDRFSGHQFPNYSSELNVNALLLGDSALYLCASSFPLTGFGMNTEAFFGQGTRLTVV.

This chain links TRBV29-1 with TRBJ2-7; D gene unclear. Germline CDR1 and CDR2: SQVTM and ANQGSEA. V was clipped by 4 bases and J by 4 bases, with 11 bases between them. The CDR3 spans 12 residues. CDR3 protein: CSVAYPPYEQYF. The CDR3 nucleotides read TGCAGCGTTGCCTACCCTCCATACGAGCAGTACTTC.

Only a few counts were recorded for this clonotype. V is TRBV9 and J is TRBJ2-2; D uncertain. The length of the CDR3 is 16 residues. Trimming removed 0 bases from V and 3 bases from J, with 12 bases in between. Germline lookup yields CDR1 SGDLS and CDR2 YYNGEE. The chain's CDR3 is CASSVGPNPDTGELFF. CDR3 nucleotide sequence: TGTGCCAGCAGCGTAGGTCCCAATCCCGACACCGGGGAGCTGTTTTTT. Complete variable domain (other parts from reference TRBV9 and TRBJ2-2): DSGVTQTPKHLITATGQRVTLRCSPRSGDLSVYWYQQSLDQGLQFLIQYYNGEERAKGNILERFSAQQFPDLHSELNLSSLELGDSALYFCASSVGPNPDTGELFFGEGSRLTVL.

In its sample, this clonotype was seen a few times. The chain has TRBV5-5 and TRBJ2-1; TRBD1 matches at 8 bases. The CDR3 is 13 residues long. V lost 5 bases, J lost 5 bases, and 3 bases stayed unmatched. Germline V lookup: CDR1 SGHKS, CDR2 YYEKEE (reference sequence). CDR3 DNA: TGTGCCAGCAGACAGGGGGGAGACAATGAGCAGTTCTTC. Its translation is CASRQGGDNEQFF.

This clonotype has just a few counts. The V and J genes are TRBV12-3 or TRBV12-4 and TRBJ2-5, with TRBD1 matching 9 bases. V was clipped by 2 bases and J by 1 base; unmatched bases: 5. This CDR3 is built from 16 residues. The CDR3 region is CASSLRGQGIQETQYF. The CDR3, as DNA: TGTGCCAGCAGTTTACGGGGACAGGGAATCCAAGAGACCCAGTACTTC.

The chain uses TRBV7-9 and TRBJ2-3; 9 bases agree with TRBD2. Germline V gene sequence: CDR1 SEHNR, CDR2 FQNEAQ (reference sequence). Germline trimming cut 2 bases from V and 2 bases from J; bases unmatched to any gene: 5. The CDR3 extends over 16 amino acids. In nucleotides, the CDR3 is TGTGCCAGCAGCTTAATCCTAGCGGGGATCACAGATACGCAGTATTTT. Translation gives CASSLILAGITDTQYF.

The genes are TRBV11-2 and TRBJ2-3; 9 nucleotides match TRBD2. This CDR3 spans 16 amino acids. Per germline, CDR1 SGHAT and CDR2 FQNNGV. With V trimmed by 5 bases and J by 3 bases, 9 bases remained unmatched. CDR3 nucleotides: TGTGCCAGCAGCCTCTATAGCGGGGGATGGACAGATACGCAGTATTTT. This encodes CASSLYSGGWTDTQYF.

V is TRBV5-1 and J is TRBJ2-1, with a weak D call TRBD1 (5 bases). The CDR3 has 14 amino acids. V gave up 0 bases and J gave up 6 bases, with 10 bases separating them. Germline CDR1 is SGHRS and CDR2 is YFSETQ. The CDR3 nucleotides read TGCGCCAGCAGCTTGGACGGACATCCCAATGAGCAGTTCTTC. Translation: CASSLDGHPNEQFF.